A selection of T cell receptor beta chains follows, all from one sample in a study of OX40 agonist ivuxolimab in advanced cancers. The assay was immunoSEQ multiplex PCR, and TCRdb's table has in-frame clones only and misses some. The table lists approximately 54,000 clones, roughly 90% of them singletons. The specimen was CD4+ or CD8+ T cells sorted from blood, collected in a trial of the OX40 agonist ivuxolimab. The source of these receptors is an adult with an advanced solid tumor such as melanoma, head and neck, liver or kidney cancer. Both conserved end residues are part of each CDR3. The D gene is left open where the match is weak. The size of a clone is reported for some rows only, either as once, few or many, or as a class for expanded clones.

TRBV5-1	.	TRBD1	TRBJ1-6	CASSPGDRGRVGNSPLHF	TGCGCCAGCAGCCCCGGGGACAGGGGGCGTGTAGGGAATTCACCCCTCCACTTT
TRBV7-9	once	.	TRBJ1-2	CASSLRDSNYGYTF	TGTGCCAGCAGCCTCCGGGATAGCAACTATGGCTACACCTTC
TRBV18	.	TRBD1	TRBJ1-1	CASSRGGWTEAFF	TGTGCCAGCTCACGAGGGGGCTGGACTGAAGCTTTCTTT
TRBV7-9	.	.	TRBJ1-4	CASSPRAEEKLFF	TGTGCCAGCAGCCCTAGGGCAGAAGAAAAACTGTTTTTT
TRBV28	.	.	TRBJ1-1	CASSLSIGKNTEAFF	TGTGCCAGCAGTTTGTCGATAGGGAAGAACACTGAAGCTTTCTTT
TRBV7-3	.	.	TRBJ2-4	CASSLSGAAIPNIQYF	TGTGCCAGCAGCTTATCGGGGGCAGCAATACCGAACATTCAGTACTTC
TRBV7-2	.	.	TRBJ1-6	CASSLDAYRLLNSPLHF	TGTGCCAGCAGCTTAGATGCCTACAGGCTCCTTAATTCACCCCTCCACTTT
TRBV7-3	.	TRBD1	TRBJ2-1	CASSRTGGSYNEQFF	TGTGCCAGCAGCCGGACAGGGGGCTCCTACAATGAGCAGTTCTTC
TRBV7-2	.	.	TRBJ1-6	CASSLGGGSYNSPLHF	TGTGCCAGCAGCTTAGGCGGCGGCTCCTATAATTCACCCCTCCACTTT
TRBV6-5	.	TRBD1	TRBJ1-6	CASSYQGQANSPLHF	TGTGCCAGCAGTTACCAGGGACAGGCCAATTCACCCCTCCACTTT
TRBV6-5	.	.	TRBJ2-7	CASSSQGYDEQYF	TGTGCCAGCAGTTCTCAGGGATACGACGAGCAGTACTTC
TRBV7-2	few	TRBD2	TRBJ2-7	CASSFRPSGGGSSYEQYF	TGTGCCAGCAGCTTTAGGCCTTCCGGGGGAGGGAGCTCCTACGAGCAGTACTTC
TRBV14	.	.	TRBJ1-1	CASSRELYTEAFF	TGTGCCAGCAGCCGGGAGCTTTACACTGAAGCTTTCTTT
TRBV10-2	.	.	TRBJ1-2	CASSDGGRSERYGYTF	TGCGCCAGCAGTGATGGGGGAAGGAGTGAGCGCTATGGCTACACCTTC
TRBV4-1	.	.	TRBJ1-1	CASGWRVSGNTEAFF	TGCGCCAGCGGGTGGAGGGTGTCGGGGAACACTGAAGCTTTCTTT
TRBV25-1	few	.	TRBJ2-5	CASSVGGNPLQETQYF	TGTGCCAGCAGTGTCGGAGGGAACCCCCTCCAAGAGACCCAGTACTTC
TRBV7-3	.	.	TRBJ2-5	CASSSVGGRETQYF	TGTGCCAGCAGCTCCGTCGGCGGCCGAGAGACCCAGTACTTC
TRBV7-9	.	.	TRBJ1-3	CASSLEAGGNTIYF	TGTGCCAGCAGCTTAGAAGCAGGGGGAAACACCATATATTTT
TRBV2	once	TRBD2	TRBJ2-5	CASARGREQTQYF	TGTGCCAGCGCCCGGGGGAGGGAACAGACCCAGTACTTC
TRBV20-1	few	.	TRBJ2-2	CSARGGELFF	TGCAGTGCTAGGGGTGGGGAGCTGTTTTTT
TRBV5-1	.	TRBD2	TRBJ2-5	CASRPGGQETQYF	TGCGCCAGCCGTCCCGGGGGGCAAGAGACCCAGTACTTC
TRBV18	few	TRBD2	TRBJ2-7	CASSRASLAGGSYEQYF	TGTGCCAGCTCCCGAGCATCACTAGCGGGAGGGTCCTACGAGCAGTACTTC
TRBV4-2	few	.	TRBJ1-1	CASSQDPLRRAGGAFF	TGTGCCAGCAGCCAAGATCCTTTGAGACGGGCGGGAGGAGCTTTCTTT
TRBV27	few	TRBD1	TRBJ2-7	CASRQTGGGSYEQYF	TGTGCCAGCAGGCAGACAGGGGGCGGCAGCTACGAGCAGTACTTC
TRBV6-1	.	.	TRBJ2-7	CASSPRWGREYF	TGTGCCAGCAGTCCGCGGTGGGGGCGGGAGTACTTC
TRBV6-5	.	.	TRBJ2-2	CASSYEGFTGELFF	TGTGCCAGCAGTTACGAGGGGTTCACCGGGGAGCTGTTTTTT
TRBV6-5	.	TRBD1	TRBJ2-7	CASSYSLGTANYEQYF	TGTGCCAGCAGTTACTCTCTAGGGACAGCTAACTACGAGCAGTACTTC
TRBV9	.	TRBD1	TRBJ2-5	CASSVSQGAGETQYF	TGTGCCAGCAGCGTTTCTCAGGGGGCAGGAGAGACCCAGTACTTC
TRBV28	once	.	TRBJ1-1	CASSPLGADIMNTEAFF	TGTGCCAGCAGTCCCCTCGGGGCAGACATCATGAACACTGAAGCTTTCTTT
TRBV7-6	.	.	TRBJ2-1	CASSPPRGPTSNEQFF	TGTGCCAGCAGCCCCCCACGGGGGCCCACCTCGAATGAGCAGTTCTTC
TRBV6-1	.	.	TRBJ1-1	CATQGYNTEAFF	TGTGCCACCCAGGGTTATAACACTGAAGCTTTCTTT
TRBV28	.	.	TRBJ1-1	CASRTSDRQNTEAFF	TGTGCCAGCAGAACCTCTGACAGACAGAACACTGAAGCTTTCTTT
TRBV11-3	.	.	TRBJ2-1	CASSPGINEQFF	TGTGCCAGCTCACCAGGGATTAATGAGCAGTTCTTC
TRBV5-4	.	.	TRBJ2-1	CASSLARIHEQFF	TGTGCCAGCAGCTTGGCCAGGATCCATGAGCAGTTCTTC
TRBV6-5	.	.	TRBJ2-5	CASSYGRSPQETQYF	TGTGCCAGCAGTTACGGCAGGTCCCCCCAAGAGACCCAGTACTTC
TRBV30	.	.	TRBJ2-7	CAWSRTRNEQYF	TGTGCCTGGAGTCGTACTAGAAACGAGCAGTACTTC
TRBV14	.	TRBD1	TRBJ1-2	CASSQLLTGWRFDGYTF	TGTGCCAGCAGCCAATTACTGACAGGGTGGAGATTCGATGGCTACACCTTC
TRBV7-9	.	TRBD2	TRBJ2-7	CASSLYAGTSGSEYEQYF	TGTGCCAGCAGTCTGTACGCCGGGACTAGCGGGAGTGAGTACGAGCAGTACTTC
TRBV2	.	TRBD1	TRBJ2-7	CAGKYDRGGQYF	TGTGCCGGAAAATACGACAGGGGCGGGCAGTACTTC
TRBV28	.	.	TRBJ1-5	CASRPLGGNQPQHF	TGTGCCAGCAGGCCCCTGGGCGGCAATCAGCCCCAGCATTTT
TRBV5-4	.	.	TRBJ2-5	CASSTRDLMQRYQETQYF	TGTGCCAGCAGCACCCGGGACCTTATGCAGCGGTACCAAGAGACCCAGTACTTC
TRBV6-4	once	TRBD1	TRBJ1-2	CASSPDRGYGYTF	TGTGCCAGCAGCCCCGACAGGGGCTATGGCTACACCTTC
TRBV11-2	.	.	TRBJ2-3	CASSYKLPGHFSDTQYF	TGTGCCAGCAGTTATAAACTCCCGGGACACTTCTCAGATACGCAGTATTTT
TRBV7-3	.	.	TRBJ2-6	CASSLYPGTTVSGANVLTF	TGTGCCAGCAGCCTCTATCCCGGGACAACAGTGTCTGGGGCCAACGTCCTGACTTTC
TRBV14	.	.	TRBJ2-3	CASSQDPGVRTDTQYF	TGTGCCAGCAGCCAAGACCCGGGAGTTCGCACAGATACGCAGTATTTT
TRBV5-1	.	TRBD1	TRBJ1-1	CASSLGTGGSWTEAFF	TGCGCCAGCAGCCTAGGGACAGGGGGAAGTTGGACTGAAGCTTTCTTT
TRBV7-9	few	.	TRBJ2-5	CASSLQETQYF	TGTGCCAGCAGCTTGCAAGAGACCCAGTACTTC
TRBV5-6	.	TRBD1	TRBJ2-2	CASSHQTGRELFF	TGTGCCAGCAGTCATCAGACAGGGCGGGAGCTGTTTTTT
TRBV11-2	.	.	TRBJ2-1	CASSLSRDEQFF	TGTGCCAGCAGCCTATCCCGCGATGAGCAGTTCTTC
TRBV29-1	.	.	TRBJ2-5	CSVCNPGEETQYF	TGCAGCGTTTGCAACCCTGGGGAAGAGACCCAGTACTTC